Below are 26 T cell receptor beta chains sequenced from a single sample in a study of lung T cells in sarcoidosis with Löfgren's syndrome. TCRdb analysed the reads with MiXCR anew, one entry per CDR3 protein. The sample shows approximately 20,000 distinct CDR3 sequences, 21% of them seen only once. Source material: CD4+ T cells from bronchoalveolar lavage. The receptors stem from a human donor with sarcoidosis (Löfgren's syndrome or another form), or a control subject (not recorded which).

This clonotype is deemed medium-sized. The chain is built from TRBV20-1 and TRBJ1-1; D gene unclear. Trimming cost V 0 bases and J 6 bases, with 17 bases left between them. The germline CDR1 and CDR2 sequences are DFQATT and SNEGSKA (reference sequence). The CDR3 runs 15 residues. The CDR3 DNA is TGCAGTGCTAGAGATTCGCTGGGAAAAGGGCCTGAAGCTTTCTTT. Encoded protein: CSARDSLGKGPEAFF.

A note on this clonotype: A much larger clone differs from this one at a single base, so this may be a read error. The V gene is TRBV20-1, the J gene TRBJ1-1; weak D call: TRBD1 (5 bases). Per the germline V gene, CDR1 is DFQATT and CDR2 is SNEGSKA (reference sequence). There are 12 residues in the CDR3. Between the trimmed V and J ends, which lost 3 bases and 10 bases, there was a span of 15 bases. The CDR3 DNA sequence: TGCAGTGCTAGCGAAAGGGGACCTGGAGCTTTCTTT. This gives the protein CSASERGPGAFF.

This clonotype has at least ten counts. The V call is TRBV10-3, the J call TRBJ1-4; D perhaps matches TRBD1 (5 bases). The germline V gene has CDR1 ENHRY and CDR2 SYGVKD. The CDR3 is 14 residues long. V lost 4 bases and J 4 bases, leaving 10 bases between the germline ends. The CDR3 protein is CAISVGGDNEKLFF. The DNA for the CDR3 is TGTGCCATCAGTGTTGGGGGGGATAATGAAAAACTGTTTTTT.

This clonotype was seen at least ten times. The chain has TRBV6-6 and TRBJ1-1; 7 nucleotides match TRBD1. The ends lost 2 bases at V and 0 bases at J; junction bases unmatched: 3. The V gene's germline CDR1 is MNHNY and CDR2 SVGAGI (reference sequence). The CDR3 spans 15 residues. Here the CDR3 reads CASSYRGRLNTEAFF. The CDR3 DNA is TGTGCCAGCAGTTACAGGGGGCGGTTGAACACTGAAGCTTTCTTT.

In this sample, this clonotype turned up many times. This rearrangement joins TRBV28 to TRBJ1-6; D is undetermined. V lost 8 bases to trimming and J lost 4 bases, with 12 bases between them. The CDR3 is 14 residues long. Germline CDR1 reads MDHEN; CDR2 reads SYDVKM. CDR3 sequence: CASSEDGYNSPLHF. The CDR3 nucleotides are TGTGCCAGCTCCGAGGACGGATATAATTCACCCCTCCACTTT.

With respect to this clonotype: One end of the junction is discordant with germline, which a read error may explain. The chain carries TRBV6-1 and TRBJ1-2; D not resolved. CDR1 and CDR2 from the germline V gene are MNHNS and SASEGT. There are 13 residues in the CDR3. The CDR3 loop reads CASRPVSYYCYTF. CDR3 nucleotides: TGTGCCAGCAGGCCGGTCAGCTACTATTGCTACACCTTC.

As concerns this clonotype: This sequence may be a read error, since a much larger clone differs from it by one base. This chain links TRBV20-1 with TRBJ2-5, with D maybe TRBD2 (5 bases). CDR1 and CDR2 from the germline V gene are DFQATT and SNEGSKA (reference sequence). The ends were cut back, 4 bases at V and 4 bases at J, with 13 bases in the middle. The CDR3 contains 13 residues. Written as DNA, the CDR3 is TGCAGTGCTATTAAGGTGAGCGGAGAGACCCAGTACTTC. Protein: CSAIKVSGETQYF.

Many counts were recorded for this clonotype. An end of the junction does not agree with germline; a read error may underlie this. V gene TRBV5-1 combines with J gene TRBJ1-2; 7 nucleotides agree with TRBD1. Germline V gives CDR1 SGHRS, CDR2 YFSETQ. There are 14 residues in the CDR3. The DNA of the CDR3 is TGCGCCAGCAGTTTGGACAGGACGAACTATGGCTACACCTTC. The encoded protein is CASSLDRTNYGYTF. Filled out from reference TRBV5-1 and TRBJ1-2, the complete variable domain reads KAGVTQTPRYLIKTRGQQVTLSCSPISGHRSVSWYQQTPGQGLQFLFEYFSETQRNKGNFPGRFSGRQFSNSRSEMNVSTLELGDSALYLCASSLDRTNYGYTFGSGTRLTVV.

This clonotype was detected ten times or more. The rearrangement joins TRBV20-1 to TRBJ1-4, with no clear D. The length of the CDR3 is 13 residues. CDR1 DFQATT and CDR2 SNEGSKA come from the germline V gene (reference sequence). Trimming took off 8 bases at V and 7 bases at J, with 17 bases between the two ends. The CDR3: CSPSGSRGEKLFF. The CDR3 region has the DNA TGCAGTCCATCGGGGAGCCGGGGTGAAAAACTGTTTTTT.

To note about this clonotype: This likely comes from a read error, as the CDR3 has no conserved phenylalanine or tryptophan at its end. V and J are TRBV6-6 and TRBJ2-3; D is undetermined. This CDR3 contains 13 residues. The germline gives CDR1 MNHNY, CDR2 SVGAGI (reference sequence). CDR3 residues: CAISGRNTDTQYL. CDR3 in DNA: TGTGCCATCAGTGGACGGAATACAGATACGCAGTATTTA.

There are many counts of this clonotype. V is TRBV20-1 and J is TRBJ2-3; D may be TRBD2 (5 bases). Germline lookup yields CDR1 DFQATT and CDR2 SNEGSKA (reference sequence). The V end lost 3 bases, the J end lost 0 bases, and 16 bases lay between the germline ends. The CDR3 has 16 amino acids. CDR3 sequence: CSASVDPSTSTDTQYF. In nucleotides, the CDR3 is TGCAGTGCTAGTGTCGATCCTAGCACCAGCACAGATACGCAGTATTTT.

CDR3 DNA: TGCGCCAGCAGCTTGGAAGGGTCCAGGGGCGCCGGGATGAACACTGAAGCTTTCTTT. Translated: CASSLEGSRGAGMNTEAFF. V usage is TRBV5-1 and J usage is TRBJ1-1; TRBD1 is a possible D gene (6 bases). Germline CDR1 is SGHRS and CDR2 is YFSETQ. There are 19 residues in the CDR3. Trimming removed 0 bases at V and 0 bases at J, with 21 bases between.

V usage is TRBV18 and J usage is TRBJ2-7; D not resolved. Germline V gene lookup returns CDR1 KGHSH and CDR2 LQKENI. Trimming stripped 2 bases from V and 5 bases from J, with 13 bases between. This CDR3 is 14 amino acids long. The CDR3 region is CASSPRVSTHEQYF. CDR3 nucleotides: TGTGCCAGCTCACCAAGAGTTTCTACGCACGAGCAGTACTTC. Drawing the rest from reference TRBV18 and TRBJ2-7, the complete variable domain is NAGVMQNPRHLVRRRGQEARLRCSPMKGHSHVYWYRQLPEEGLKFMVYLQKENIIDESGMPKERFSAEFPKEGPSILRIQQVVRGDSAAYFCASSPRVSTHEQYFGPGTRLTVT.

V gene TRBV19 combines with J gene TRBJ2-1, with D possibly being TRBD2 (6 bases). The CDR3 is 14 residues long. CDR1 is LNHDA and CDR2 is SQIVND in the germline V gene (reference sequence). The germline V and J ends were trimmed by 7 bases and 4 bases, with 14 bases remaining between them. The CDR3 region is CASTSRAGYNEQFF. CDR3 coding DNA: TGTGCCAGTACCAGTAGGGCGGGGTACAATGAGCAGTTCTTC.

This chain connects TRBV7-6 to TRBJ2-5; TRBD1 might be the D (7 bases). This CDR3 spans 14 amino acids. The germline V gene encodes CDR1 SGHVS and CDR2 FNYEAQ. The CDR3 nucleotides are TGTGCTAGCGGCCGGGACAGCGAGGCAGAGACCCAGTACTTC. Translated, it gives CASGRDSEAETQYF.

The gene calls are TRBV10-3 and TRBJ2-7; D may be TRBD2 (6 bases). The CDR3 totals 14 residues. With 6 bases removed from V and 2 bases from J, the gap between germline ends came to 14 bases. Per germline, CDR1 ENHRY and CDR2 SYGVKD. CDR3 sequence reads: CAISIATRAYEQYF. CDR3 bases: TGTGCCATCAGCATCGCGACTAGGGCCTACGAGCAGTACTTC.

By sample fraction, this clonotype is medium-sized. The chain carries TRBV6-2 or TRBV6-3 and TRBJ1-1; D is undetermined. Germline CDR1 MNHEY, CDR2 SVGEGT. V was clipped by 4 bases and J by 1 base, with 10 bases between them. The CDR3 contains 14 residues. Here the CDR3 reads CASSSSYPNTEAFF. The CDR3 DNA is TGTGCCAGCAGTTCTAGCTATCCGAACACTGAAGCTTTCTTT.

This clonotype was detected many times. The CDR3 reads CASSSGWTPGVTYEQYF. In DNA form, the CDR3 reads TGTGCCAGCAGCTCGGGTTGGACCCCAGGAGTGACCTACGAGCAGTACTTC. The chain couples TRBV7-9 to TRBJ2-7; no clear D. Trimming removed 4 bases from V and 2 bases from J, with 21 bases in between. Germline CDR1 SEHNR, CDR2 FQNEAQ (reference sequence). The CDR3 covers 17 residues. The full variable domain, rest sourced from reference TRBV7-9 and TRBJ2-7, is DTGVSQNPRHKITKRGQNVTFRCDPISEHNRLYWYRQTLGQGPEFLTYFQNEAQLEKSRLLSDRFSAERPKGSFSTLEIQRTEQGDSAMYLCASSSGWTPGVTYEQYFGPGTRLTVT.

In its sample, this clonotype was seen a few times. The chain carries TRBV3-1 and TRBJ2-1, with D possibly being TRBD2 (5 bases). There are 14 residues in the CDR3. V gave up 3 bases and J gave up 4 bases, with 10 bases separating them. Germline V gene lookup returns CDR1 LGHDT and CDR2 YNNKEL (reference sequence). The chain's CDR3 is CASSHGLPYNEQFF. DNA of the CDR3: TGTGCCAGCAGCCACGGACTCCCATACAATGAGCAGTTCTTC.

This clonotype is labeled medium-sized. This sequence joins TRBV20-1 and TRBJ2-1; D not resolved. The CDR3 has 16 residues. V lost 1 base to trimming and J lost 0 bases, with 13 bases between them. Germline CDR1 reads DFQATT; CDR2 reads SNEGSKA (reference sequence). The CDR3: CSARGLQASSYNEQFF. The CDR3 DNA reads as TGCAGTGCTAGAGGCCTCCAGGCTAGCTCCTACAATGAGCAGTTCTTC.

In regard to this clonotype: A much larger clone sits a single nucleotide away, making a read error possible. The V gene is TRBV7-9, the J gene TRBJ1-4; D unresolved. The CDR3 runs to 14 residues. The germline V gene encodes CDR1 SEHNR and CDR2 FQNEAQ (reference sequence). The CDR3 protein is CASSLRQSNEKLSF. The CDR3 DNA is TGTGCCAGCAGCTTACGGCAGTCTAATGAAAAACTGTCTTTT. The complete variable domain, with remaining parts taken from reference TRBV7-9 and TRBJ1-4, reads DTGVSQNPRHKITKRGQNVTFRCDPISEHNRLYWYRQTLGQGPEFLTYFQNEAQLEKSRLLSDRFSAERPKGSFSTLEIQRTEQGDSAMYLCASSLRQSNEKLSFGSGTQLSVL.

This clonotype was recorded a few times. The chain combines TRBV19 with TRBJ2-3; a weak D match, TRBD1 (5 bases). CDR1 and CDR2 (germline): LNHDA, SQIVND (reference sequence). V shed 7 bases and J shed 4 bases, with 18 bases lying between them. The CDR3 contains 15 residues. The CDR3 region has the DNA TGTGCCAGTACCAACTTGGGGCCCGGAGCAGATACGCAGTATTTT. Protein sequence: CASTNLGPGADTQYF. Full variable domain (rest looked up from reference TRBV19 and TRBJ2-3): DGGITQSPKYLFRKEGQNVTLSCEQNLNHDAMYWYRQDPGQGLRLIYYSQIVNDFQKGDIAEGYSVSREKKESFPLTVTSAQKNPTAFYLCASTNLGPGADTQYFGPGTRLTVL.

This clonotype was picked up many times. CDR3 nucleotides: TGCAGTGCTAGGGGACTAGCGGGAGGCGAAGAGACCCAGTACTTC. This translates into CSARGLAGGEETQYF. The chain has TRBV20-1 and TRBJ2-5; 15 bases line up with TRBD2. The CDR3 consists of 15 residues. CDR1 is DFQATT and CDR2 is SNEGSKA in the germline V gene (reference sequence). Germline trimming cut 3 bases from V and 3 bases from J; bases unmatched to any gene: 2.

A remark on this clonotype: A much larger clone sits a single nucleotide away, making a read error possible. Because the CDR3 is missing its conserved closing phenylalanine or tryptophan, this is likely a read error. This chain links TRBV12-3 or TRBV12-4 with TRBJ2-5; possible D gene TRBD2, 6 bases. The V end was cut by 7 bases, the J end by 1 base, with 13 bases between. The CDR3 is made up of 14 amino acids. Here the CDR3 DNA reads TGTGCCAGCACCCCCGGCGGGGTCCAAGAGACCCAGTACCTC. Amino acids: CASTPGGVQETQYL.

Many counts were recorded for this clonotype. As DNA, the CDR3 is TGCAGTGCTAGCCCAGGGACAGCTCAATTTAATGAAAAACTGTTTTTT. Translation gives CSASPGTAQFNEKLFF. The V call is TRBV20-1, the J call TRBJ1-4; 7 positions agree with TRBD1. Germline trimming cut 3 bases from V and 4 bases from J; bases unmatched to any gene: 11. The CDR3 is made up of 16 amino acids. Germline CDR1 and CDR2: DFQATT and SNEGSKA (reference sequence).

This clonotype is labeled as medium-sized. V and J are TRBV27 and TRBJ1-1, with a weak D call TRBD1 (6 bases). Trimming removed 3 bases from V and 4 bases from J, with 18 bases in between. Germline lookup yields CDR1 MNHEY and CDR2 SMNVEV (reference sequence). This CDR3 is 16 amino acids long. CDR3 DNA: TGTGCCAGCAGTTTGGGATCCGACAGGCCGCTCACTGAAGCTTTCTTT. This translates into CASSLGSDRPLTEAFF.